The sequence of this T cell receptor beta chain was determined in a study of shared clonotypes between healthy human individuals. The germline V and J ends were trimmed by 5 bases and 2 bases, with 9 bases remaining between them. CDR3 size: 14 residues. The germline V gene has CDR1 SGHTA and CDR2 FQGNSA. Donors, healthy HIV-negative adults, lacked recent acute infections or vaccinations. The CD4+ fraction was divided into a CD45RA+ naive subset and a CD45RA-negative memory subset. Each subset's genomic DNA was shared equally among a number of immunoSEQ plates. Sorted-subset replicate PCRs used 200 ng of genomic DNA. This amount corresponded to some 32,000 T cell genomes. Clones were read by immunoSEQ multiplex PCR, and TCRdb kept only the in-frame ones, dropping some. The data show about 710,000 clones, just under 75% seen once.

This clonotype originated in a woman aged 25 to 45 in good health. The sample taken for sequencing was memory CD4+ T cells sorted from blood. Subset specified: CD45RA-negative fraction. The V and J genes are TRBV7-2 and TRBJ2-2; D is possibly TRBD1 (5 bases). The CDR3, as DNA: TGTGCCAGCAGCCCTGACAGTAACACCGGGGAGCTGTTTTTT. It is translated as CASSPDSNTGELFF. Full variable domain (rest looked up from reference TRBV7-2 and TRBJ2-2): GAGVSQSPSNKVTEKGKDVELRCDPISGHTALYWYRQSLGQGLEFLIYFQGNSAPDKSGLPSDRFSAERTGGSVSTLTIQRTQQEDSAVYLCASSPDSNTGELFFGEGSRLTVL.